The clone carrying this T cell receptor beta chain was counted many times. Its antigen is not identified. The authors diagnosed from clinical symptoms, serum thyroxine, TRAb, thyroid ultrasound and orbital computed tomography. This record belongs to a study of Graves' ophthalmopathy and Graves' hyperthyroidism. Study results and caveats: A classifier, a 13-signature model, separated ophthalmopathy from stable hyperthyroidism with roughly 90% sensitivity and about 83% specificity.

Amplification of TCR beta CDR3 regions used RNA transcripts. In the first round, RT-PCR was carried out with HTBI primers, and a multiplex PCR formed the second round. TCRdb processed the multiplex PCR reads anew with MiXCR; each CDR3 protein has one entry. The data contain 300,000 to 350,000 distinct CDR3 sequences, roughly a sixth of them singletons. The material sequenced was peripheral blood. The clonotype comes from an adult man with Graves' ophthalmopathy.

In nucleotides, the CDR3 is TGTGCCAGCAGCTTAAGGGGATCTGAGACCCAGTACTTC. It encodes CASSLRGSETQYF. The chain employs TRBV11-1 and TRBJ2-5, with TRBD1 as a possible D gene (5 bases). Germline CDR1 SGHAT, CDR2 FQDESV (reference sequence). Trimming left V 2 bases short and J 5 bases short, with 9 bases between. This CDR3 contains 13 residues.